These T cell receptor beta chains were read from a single sample in a study of preoperative IRX-2 immunotherapy in early breast cancer. Some clones are missing from TCRdb's copy, which holds only in-frame ones; the method was immunoSEQ multiplex PCR. The sample lists about 62,000 clones, approximately 93% occurring once. This specimen was taken from a patient treated with IRX-2 immunotherapy. These receptors originate from a human donor with breast cancer. The CDR3 runs from the conserved cysteine through the conserved F or W. Each record gives: clone size, J gene, D gene, V gene, CDR3 protein, CDR3 DNA. A D gene is named only where the DNA matches it firmly. For some rows the clone size is stated as once, few or many, or as a class when expanded; others skip it.

>NA|TRBJ2-7|TRBD1|TRBV6-5
CASRVTGAREQYF
TGTGCCAGCAGGGTTACAGGGGCCCGGGAGCAGTACTTC
>NA|TRBJ2-7|NA|TRBV4-2
CASSQDWRKGGEQYF
TGTGCCAGCAGCCAAGATTGGAGGAAGGGGGGCGAGCAGTACTTC
>NA|TRBJ1-6|NA|TRBV10-3
CAISNTLRLNNSPLHF
TGTGCCATCAGTAATACCCTTAGGCTGAATAATTCACCCCTCCACTTT
>NA|TRBJ2-3|NA|TRBV10-3
CAISALITDTQYF
TGTGCCATCAGTGCATTAATAACAGATACGCAGTATTTT
>NA|TRBJ1-1|NA|TRBV15
CATSRIVRRDTEAFF
TGTGCCACCAGCAGAATAGTGAGGAGGGACACTGAAGCTTTCTTT
>NA|TRBJ1-1|NA|TRBV10-3
CAISEGQGTEAFF
TGTGCCATCAGTGAGGGGCAGGGGACTGAAGCTTTCTTT
>once|TRBJ2-7|NA|TRBV30
CAWRRKGSYEQYF
TGTGCCTGGAGAAGGAAGGGCTCCTACGAGCAGTACTTC
>few|TRBJ2-5|TRBD1|TRBV19
CASSIFDRGETQYF
TGTGCCAGTAGTATATTCGACAGGGGAGAGACCCAGTACTTC
>NA|TRBJ1-1|TRBD1|TRBV27
CASSPRTGEAFF
TGTGCCAGCAGCCCTCGGACAGGTGAAGCTTTCTTT
>once|TRBJ2-7|NA|TRBV28
CASTRGYEQYF
TGTGCCAGCACGCGGGGCTACGAGCAGTACTTC
>NA|TRBJ2-2|NA|TRBV7-3
CASSPQGGSGELFF
TGTGCCAGCAGCCCCCAGGGCGGATCCGGGGAGCTGTTTTTT
>NA|TRBJ1-1|NA|TRBV7-9
CASSLFLSTKMNTEAFF
TGTGCCAGCAGCTTATTTCTTTCCACCAAGATGAACACTGAAGCTTTCTTT
>NA|TRBJ2-5|NA|TRBV28
CASSASWAGETQYF
TGTGCCAGCAGTGCGTCGTGGGCCGGGGAGACCCAGTACTTC
>NA|TRBJ2-2|NA|TRBV28
CAGNIGDTGELFF
TGTGCCGGCAATATCGGGGACACCGGGGAGCTGTTTTTT
>NA|TRBJ1-5|TRBD1|TRBV5-6
CASSTGTVSNQPQHF
TGTGCCAGCAGCACGGGGACAGTTAGCAATCAGCCCCAGCATTTT
>NA|TRBJ2-5|NA|TRBV5-3
CARSLTVLTQYF
TGTGCCAGAAGCTTAACCGTATTGACCCAGTACTTC
>NA|TRBJ2-7|NA|TRBV6-6
CASRADGASDEQYF
TGTGCCAGCAGGGCCGATGGGGCGAGCGACGAGCAGTACTTC
>NA|TRBJ1-2|NA|TRBV4-1
CASSQVGGTNYGYTF
TGCGCCAGCAGCCAAGTTGGGGGAACTAACTATGGCTACACCTTC
>NA|TRBJ2-1|NA|TRBV28
CASSSLSGRSSYNEQFF
TGTGCCAGCAGTTCGCTAAGCGGAAGGAGCTCCTACAATGAGCAGTTCTTC
>NA|TRBJ2-5|NA|TRBV15
CATSRDRSRVQETQYF
TGTGCCACCAGCAGAGATAGGTCCAGAGTACAAGAGACCCAGTACTTC
>once|TRBJ2-3|NA|TRBV7-6
CASSWDPPTDTQYF
TGTGCCAGCAGCTGGGACCCCCCCACAGATACGCAGTATTTT
>once|TRBJ2-7|NA|TRBV19
CASSILQGGSYEQYF
TGTGCCAGTAGTATACTACAGGGAGGATCCTACGAGCAGTACTTC
>NA|TRBJ1-6|NA|TRBV5-6
CASSLDPGAAAPLHF
TGTGCCAGCAGCTTAGACCCGGGGGCCGCGGCACCCCTCCACTTT
>NA|TRBJ2-5|NA|TRBV27
CASSLSTQSLGQETQYF
TGTGCCAGCAGTTTATCGACCCAATCCTTAGGCCAAGAGACCCAGTACTTC
>once|TRBJ1-2|TRBD1|TRBV5-1
CASSVRQGADYGYTF
TGCGCCAGCAGCGTTCGACAGGGGGCAGACTATGGCTACACCTTC
>once|TRBJ2-3|NA|TRBV4-1
CASSQDRTLPDTQYF
TGCGCCAGCAGCCAAGACCGGACACTCCCAGATACGCAGTATTTT
>NA|TRBJ2-1|NA|TRBV6-5
CASSYSSRGYNEQFF
TGTGCCAGCAGTTACTCGTCCCGCGGGTACAATGAGCAGTTCTTC
>few|TRBJ2-2|TRBD2|TRBV7-9
CASSALAGNTGELFF
TGTGCCAGCAGCGCCTTAGCGGGGAACACCGGGGAGCTGTTTTTT
>NA|TRBJ2-1|NA|TRBV4-1
CASSPTGTLYNEQFF
TGCGCCAGCAGCCCGACAGGCACCCTTTACAATGAGCAGTTCTTC
>NA|TRBJ2-7|NA|TRBV21-1
CASSKGSNSGTVYEQYF
TGTGCCAGCAGCAAAGGGTCTAATTCCGGGACAGTTTACGAGCAGTACTTC
>NA|TRBJ2-7|TRBD1|TRBV9
CASSPGGFLYEQYF
TGTGCCAGCAGCCCAGGGGGCTTTCTTTACGAGCAGTACTTC
>NA|TRBJ2-7|TRBD1|TRBV5-6
CASSRTGTYEQYF
TGTGCCAGCAGCCGGACAGGGACCTACGAGCAGTACTTC
>NA|TRBJ2-3|TRBD1|TRBV4-3
CASSQDSDRVSNTQYF
TGCGCCAGCAGCCAAGACAGTGACAGGGTGTCAAATACGCAGTATTTT
>NA|TRBJ1-4|NA|TRBV2
CASRSFRRGTVSEKLFF
TGTGCCAGCAGGTCCTTCCGACGCGGGACGGTCAGTGAAAAACTGTTTTTT
>NA|TRBJ1-2|NA|TRBV7-9
CASSLDIQGLDGYTF
TGTGCCAGCAGCTTAGATATTCAGGGTCTGGATGGCTACACCTTC
>few|TRBJ1-4|NA|TRBV2
CASTGQNEKLFF
TGTGCCAGCACAGGGCAGAATGAAAAACTGTTTTTT
>NA|TRBJ1-2|NA|TRBV28
CASIQLPPGNRGYTF
TGTGCCAGCATCCAACTACCACCAGGGAACCGTGGCTACACCTTC
>NA|TRBJ1-3|NA|TRBV2
CASSESSPGAGNTIYF
TGTGCCAGCAGTGAATCGTCCCCCGGAGCTGGAAACACCATATATTTT
>NA|TRBJ2-3|TRBD2|TRBV28
CASSSPGGVTDTQYF
TGTGCCAGCAGTTCCCCTGGGGGGGTGACAGATACGCAGTATTTT
>once|TRBJ2-1|NA|TRBV6-5
CASSLLSGVNEQFF
TGTGCCAGCAGCCTACTTAGCGGAGTCAATGAGCAGTTCTTC
>few|TRBJ2-2|NA|TRBV4-3
CASSQDRDTGELFF
TGCGCCAGCAGCCAAGACAGAGACACCGGGGAGCTGTTTTTT
>NA|TRBJ2-7|NA|TRBV29-1
CSVEEPGYEQYF
TGCAGCGTTGAAGAACCCGGCTACGAGCAGTACTTC
>NA|TRBJ1-5|NA|TRBV6-6
CASSYYPQGPNQPQHF
TGTGCCAGCAGTTACTACCCCCAGGGACCCAATCAGCCCCAGCATTTT
>NA|TRBJ2-3|NA|TRBV6-7
CASSFSKRSTDTQYF
TGTGCCAGCAGTTTCTCTAAGAGAAGCACAGATACGCAGTATTTT
>NA|TRBJ2-1|NA|TRBV2
CASSRRDSNEQFF
TGTGCCAGCAGCCGGAGGGATTCAAATGAGCAGTTCTTC